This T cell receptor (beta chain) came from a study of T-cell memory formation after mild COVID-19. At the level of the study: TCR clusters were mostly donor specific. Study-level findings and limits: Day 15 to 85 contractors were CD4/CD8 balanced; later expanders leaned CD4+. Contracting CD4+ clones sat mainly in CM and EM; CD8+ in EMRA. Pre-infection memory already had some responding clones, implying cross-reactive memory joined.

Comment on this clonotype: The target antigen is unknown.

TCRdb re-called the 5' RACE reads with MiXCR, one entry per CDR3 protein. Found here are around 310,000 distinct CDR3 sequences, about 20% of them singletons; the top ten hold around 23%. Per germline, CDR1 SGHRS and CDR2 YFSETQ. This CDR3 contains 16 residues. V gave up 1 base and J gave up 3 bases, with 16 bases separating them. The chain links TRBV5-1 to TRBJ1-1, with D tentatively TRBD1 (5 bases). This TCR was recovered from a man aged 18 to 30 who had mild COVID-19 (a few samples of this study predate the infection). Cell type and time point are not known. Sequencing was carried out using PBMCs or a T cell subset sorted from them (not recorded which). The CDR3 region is CASSLYWGRGDTEAFF. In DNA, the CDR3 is TGCGCCAGCAGCTTGTATTGGGGGAGGGGAGACACTGAAGCTTTCTTT. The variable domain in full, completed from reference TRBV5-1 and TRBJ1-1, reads KAGVTQTPRYLIKTRGQQVTLSCSPISGHRSVSWYQQTPGQGLQFLFEYFSETQRNKGNFPGRFSGRQFSNSRSEMNVSTLELGDSALYLCASSLYWGRGDTEAFFGQGTRLTVV.